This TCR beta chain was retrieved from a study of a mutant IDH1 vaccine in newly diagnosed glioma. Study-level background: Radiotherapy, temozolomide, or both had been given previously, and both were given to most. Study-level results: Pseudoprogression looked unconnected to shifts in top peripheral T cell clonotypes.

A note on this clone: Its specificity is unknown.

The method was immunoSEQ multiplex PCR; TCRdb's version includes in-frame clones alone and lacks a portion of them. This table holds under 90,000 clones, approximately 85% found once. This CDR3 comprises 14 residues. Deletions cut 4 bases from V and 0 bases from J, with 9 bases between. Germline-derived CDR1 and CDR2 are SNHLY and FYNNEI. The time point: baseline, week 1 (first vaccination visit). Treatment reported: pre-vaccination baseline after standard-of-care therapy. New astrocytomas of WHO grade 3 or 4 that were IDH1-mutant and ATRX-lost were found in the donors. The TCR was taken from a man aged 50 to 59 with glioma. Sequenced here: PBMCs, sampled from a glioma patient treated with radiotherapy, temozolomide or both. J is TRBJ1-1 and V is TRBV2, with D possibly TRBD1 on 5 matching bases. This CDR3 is CASSVRQMNTEAFF. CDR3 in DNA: TGTGCCAGCAGTGTCCGACAGATGAACACTGAAGCTTTCTTT.